The text below deals with one T cell receptor beta chain. CDR1 is SGHRS and CDR2 is YFSETQ in the germline V gene. V was shortened by 2 bases and J by 6 bases, with 8 bases between the two germline ends. CDR3 length: 12 residues. Methods used by the authors: Using reference gene primer amplification, nucleated cell counts were estimated. TCRdb's copy holds only in-frame clones and misses some; the assay was immunoSEQ multiplex PCR. V and J calls and clone size are given by that table; D and trimming were obtained from the DNA. The data hold hundreds of thousands of clones, with just under 85% observed a single time. The data were obtained in a study of blood T cell repertoires in COVID-19. The wider study: Acute and convalescent COVID-19 samples came from the United States, Italy and Spain.

Sequenced input: peripheral blood. This clonotype was sampled from a woman over 75 with acute or convalescent COVID-19. The chain has TRBV5-1 and TRBJ1-2; D gene uncertain. CDR3 loop: CASSLRGDGYTF. The CDR3 bases are TGCGCCAGCAGCTTAAGAGGAGATGGCTACACCTTC.